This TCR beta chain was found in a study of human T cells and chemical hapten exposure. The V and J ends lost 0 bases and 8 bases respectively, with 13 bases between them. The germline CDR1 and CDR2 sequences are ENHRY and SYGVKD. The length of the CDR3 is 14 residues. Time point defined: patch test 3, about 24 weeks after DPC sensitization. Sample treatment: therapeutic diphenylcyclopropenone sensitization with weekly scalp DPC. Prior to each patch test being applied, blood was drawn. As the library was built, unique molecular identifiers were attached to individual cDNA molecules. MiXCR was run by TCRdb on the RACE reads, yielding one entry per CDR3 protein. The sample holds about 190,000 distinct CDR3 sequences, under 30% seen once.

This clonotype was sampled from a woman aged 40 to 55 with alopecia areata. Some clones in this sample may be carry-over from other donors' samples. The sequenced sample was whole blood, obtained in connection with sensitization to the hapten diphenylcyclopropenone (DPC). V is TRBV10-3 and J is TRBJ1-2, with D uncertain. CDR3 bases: TGTGCCATCAGTGAGTCCGGACCGTTAAAGGGCTACACCTTC. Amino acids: CAISESGPLKGYTF.